Shown below are 3 T cell receptor beta chains from a single sample sequenced in a study of shared clonotypes between healthy human individuals. TCRdb's copy holds only in-frame clones and misses some; the assay was immunoSEQ multiplex PCR. The table shows 1.6 million or so clones, with over 95% occurring only once. Sequenced sample: naive CD4+ T cells sorted from blood. Regarding subset: CD45RA+ positively selected. These receptors all stem from a man aged 30 to 39 in good health.

The chain joins TRBV7-9 to TRBJ2-5; 9 bases are a match to TRBD2. V trimming: 5 bases; J trimming: 4 bases; junction bases outside the gene matches: 8. The CDR3 spans 15 residues. Germline-derived CDR1 and CDR2 are SEHNR and FQNEAQ (reference sequence). The CDR3: CASSNTGTSLETQYF. The CDR3 nucleotides read TGTGCCAGCAGCAACACGGGGACTAGCTTAGAGACCCAGTACTTC.

This clone was picked up one time. CDR3 in amino acids: CASSQTGAGYTF. DNA of the CDR3: TGCGCCAGCAGCCAGACAGGGGCTGGCTACACCTTC. The chain recombines TRBV5-1 with TRBJ1-2; 8 nucleotides agree with TRBD1. V gave up 4 bases and J gave up 7 bases; unmatched junction bases: 3. Germline loops: CDR1 SGHRS, CDR2 YFSETQ. The CDR3 loop spans 12 amino acids.

For this clone: The sample carries other DNA sequences with the same CDR3. This chain uses TRBV30 with TRBJ2-7; tentative D call: TRBD1 (6 bases). Germline V gene data show CDR1 as GTSNPN and CDR2 as SVGIG (reference sequence). Between the trimmed V and J ends, which lost 0 bases and 2 bases, there was a span of 8 bases. The length of the CDR3 is 13 residues. In DNA, the CDR3 is TGTGCCTGGAGTGTTGGGGGCACCTACGAGCAGTACTTC. Translation gives CAWSVGGTYEQYF.